The next 16 T cell receptor beta chains were all read from a single sample in a study of shared clonotypes between healthy human individuals (TCRdb year 2020). The method was the immunoSEQ multiplex PCR assay. The immuneACCESS repertoire file appears here via TCRdb, limited to in-frame rearrangements. These files lack a portion of the clones; in checked studies, under half of the deficit traces to unresolved V genes, and the cause of the others is not known. This sample lists about 680,000 clones; roughly 94% were detected once. The ten most abundant clones make up about 24% of the sample. For the CD8 naive samples, CD45RO-negative cells were positively selected for CCR7, yielding a CD45RA+CCR7+ population from which TemRA cells were excluded. Source material: naive CD8+ T cells sorted from blood. The cell subset or site label on this specimen signifies: CD45RA+CCR7+. All receptors derive from a man under 40 in good health.

This clone showed up just once. Other nucleotide sequences from this sample produce the same CDR3. The chain employs TRBV28 and TRBJ1-1; D is uncertain. CDR1 is MDHEN, CDR2 SYDVKM, per germline. The CDR3 loop spans 12 amino acids. V gave up 3 bases and J gave up 3 bases, with 5 bases separating them. The CDR3: CASSFGYTEAFF. The CDR3 DNA follows: TGTGCCAGCAGTTTCGGGTACACTGAAGCTTTCTTT.

V usage is TRBV28 and J usage is TRBJ2-5; D ambiguous. The CDR3 has 11 amino acids. With 8 bases removed from V and 5 bases from J, the gap between germline ends came to 9 bases. Germline V CDR1 and CDR2: MDHEN, SYDVKM. CDR3: CASRRWETQYF. The CDR3 nucleotides are TGTGCCAGCCGCCGTTGGGAGACCCAGTACTTC.

This clone was recorded once. This sequence joins TRBV6-5 and TRBJ2-7, with D perhaps TRBD1 (5 bases). Germline V gives CDR1 MNHEY, CDR2 SVGAGI. The CDR3 totals 14 residues. The V gene lost 2 bases and the J gene lost 5 bases, with 13 bases spanning the gap. As DNA, the CDR3 is TGTGCCAGCAGTTACGGTCAGGGTCTCGACGAGCAGTACTTC. Its protein is CASSYGQGLDEQYF.

V gene TRBV28 combines with J gene TRBJ2-1; 10 nucleotides match TRBD2. After removal of 5 bases from V and 7 bases from J, the junction contained 8 bases not matched to a gene. Germline V lookup: CDR1 MDHEN, CDR2 SYDVKM. This CDR3 region has 15 residues. CDR3 residues: CASSGRAGGPNEQFF. CDR3 sequence (DNA): TGTGCCAGCAGTGGGCGAGCGGGAGGGCCAAATGAGCAGTTCTTC.

V and J are TRBV19 and TRBJ2-2; 8 bases map to TRBD2. The trim removed 7 bases at V and 3 bases at J, leaving 4 bases unmatched. The germline V gene encodes CDR1 LNHDA and CDR2 SQIVND (reference sequence). The CDR3 has 14 amino acids. Written as DNA, the CDR3 is TGTGCCAGTAAGAGTAGCGGGGACACCGGGGAGCTGTTTTTT. This encodes CASKSSGDTGELFF.

V is TRBV5-1 and J is TRBJ2-6; 9 nucleotides match TRBD1. Trimming took 4 bases from V and 7 from J; bases not matched to a gene: 3. This CDR3 is built from 14 residues. Per the germline V gene, CDR1 is SGHRS and CDR2 is YFSETQ. CDR3 protein: CASSLGQGANVLTF. DNA for the CDR3: TGCGCCAGCAGCCTGGGACAGGGCGCCAACGTCCTGACTTTC.

The chain uses TRBV5-4 and TRBJ2-3; 7 nucleotides line up with TRBD2. The trim removed 0 bases at V and 4 bases at J, leaving 8 bases unmatched. CDR1 SGHNT and CDR2 YYREEE come from the germline V gene (reference sequence). The CDR3 contains 16 residues. The chain's CDR3 is CASSLVGEGRADTQYF. Written as DNA, the CDR3 is TGTGCCAGCAGCTTGGTGGGGGAGGGCCGGGCAGATACGCAGTATTTT.

The genes are TRBV29-1 and TRBJ1-3; D is perhaps TRBD1 (6 bases). The CDR3 is 14 amino acids. Germline CDR1 and CDR2: SQVTM and ANQGSEA. V lost 8 bases and J lost 0, with 14 bases in between. The CDR3 loop reads CSFRTGTSGNTIYF. For the CDR3, the DNA is TGCAGCTTCCGAACAGGGACCTCTGGAAACACCATATATTTT.

The genes are TRBV27 and TRBJ1-1; 8 bases match TRBD1. The germline gives CDR1 MNHEY, CDR2 SMNVEV (reference sequence). CDR3 length: 15 amino acids. Unmatched junction bases numbered 12, after V lost 1 base and J lost 11 bases. The CDR3 DNA follows: TGTGCCAGCAGTTTATTGGGGAGGACAGGGACGGGCGCTTTCTTT. Translated: CASSLLGRTGTGAFF.

The rearrangement links TRBV6-6 to TRBJ1-4; D remains ambiguous. This CDR3 is 12 amino acids long. Trimming pared 5 bases from V and 4 bases from J, leaving 5 bases between. Per germline, CDR1 MNHNY and CDR2 SVGAGI (reference sequence). This chain's CDR3 is CASSPNNEKLFF. The CDR3 DNA sequence: TGTGCCAGCAGTCCTAATAATGAAAAACTGTTTTTT.

The chain combines TRBV4-3 with TRBJ2-1; D might be TRBD1 or TRBD2, each matching 5 bases. The CDR3 is 16 residues long. Trimming removed 0 bases at V and 7 bases at J, with 16 bases between. Germline V lookup: CDR1 LGHNA, CDR2 YSLEER. CDR3 sequence (DNA): TGCGCCAGCAGCCAAGATGGGGCGGGCCCAAATAATGAGCAGTTCTTC. It yields the protein CASSQDGAGPNNEQFF.

This chain uses TRBV6-4 with TRBJ2-2; D not resolved. Trimming removed 5 bases from V and 8 bases from J, with 15 bases in between. The CDR3 has 14 residues. Germline-derived CDR1 and CDR2 are MRHNA and SNTAGT. The CDR3, as DNA: TGTGCCAGCAGTCTTTTCCAGAACGGGGGGGAGCTGTTTTTT. Protein sequence: CASSLFQNGGELFF.

The CDR3 loop is CASSSHLTGPYNEQFF. CDR3 DNA: TGTGCCAGCAGTTCGCACCTGACAGGTCCCTACAATGAGCAGTTCTTC. The chain uses TRBV27 and TRBJ2-1, with D perhaps matching TRBD1 (6 bases). The CDR3 covers 16 residues. V was trimmed by 4 bases and J by 2 bases, leaving 15 bases between them. Germline CDR1 reads MNHEY; CDR2 reads SMNVEV (reference sequence).

The genes are TRBV9 and TRBJ1-1, with D perhaps matching TRBD1 (5 bases). Trimming left V 4 bases short and J 3 bases short, with 16 bases between. Germline CDR1 reads SGDLS; CDR2 reads YYNGEE. The CDR3 is 15 residues long. CDR3 in DNA: TGTGCCAGCAGCTCGGGACCCCCAGTGGACACTGAAGCTTTCTTT. This translates into CASSSGPPVDTEAFF.

V gene TRBV5-6 combines with J gene TRBJ2-5; TRBD1 might be the D (5 bases). Germline CDR1 SGHDT, CDR2 YYEEEE. The length of the CDR3 is 14 residues. V lost 2 bases to trimming and J lost 2 bases, with 10 bases between them. The CDR3 here is CASSLGAIQETQYF. DNA for the CDR3: TGTGCCAGCAGCTTAGGGGCAATACAAGAGACCCAGTACTTC.

The V gene is TRBV14, the J gene TRBJ2-5; 10 nucleotides match TRBD1. The CDR3 runs to 16 residues. V lost 4 bases, J lost 5 bases, and 10 bases stayed unmatched. CDR1 is SGHDN, CDR2 FVKESK, per germline. The DNA of the CDR3 is TGTGCCAGCAGCCTTAAGGGACAGGGGTTGGGTGAGACCCAGTACTTC. Translated: CASSLKGQGLGETQYF.